Here is one T cell receptor (beta chain) with its context. The data derive from a study of blood T cell repertoires in COVID-19. Background on the study: T cells, B-cell-depleted T cells, or PBMCs provided the cDNA or gDNA that served as material.

The repertoire was sequenced with immunoSEQ multiplex PCR; TCRdb's copy has only in-frame clones and lacks some. There are tens of thousands of clones in the sample; 88% occur only once, and roughly 5% lies in the top ten. The CDR3 is 13 amino acids. The ends lost 2 bases at V and 5 bases at J; junction bases unmatched: 0. This TCR was sampled from a human donor in a cohort sampled during active COVID-19. The chain joins TRBV12-3 or TRBV12-4 to TRBJ2-7; TRBD2 matches 10 bases. The material sequenced was peripheral blood. The CDR3 loop is CASSLLAGDEQYF. In nucleotides, the CDR3 is TGTGCCAGCAGTTTACTAGCGGGAGACGAGCAGTACTTC.